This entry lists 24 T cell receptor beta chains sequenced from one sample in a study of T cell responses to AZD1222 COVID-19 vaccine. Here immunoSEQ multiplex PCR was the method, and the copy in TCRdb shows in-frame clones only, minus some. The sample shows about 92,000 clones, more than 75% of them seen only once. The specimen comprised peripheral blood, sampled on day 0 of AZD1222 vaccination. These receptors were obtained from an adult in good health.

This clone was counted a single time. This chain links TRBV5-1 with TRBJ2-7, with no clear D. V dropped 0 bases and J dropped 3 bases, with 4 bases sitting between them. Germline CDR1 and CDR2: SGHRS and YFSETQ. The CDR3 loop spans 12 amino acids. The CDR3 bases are TGCGCCAGCAGCTTGGACTTCTACGAGCAGTACTTC. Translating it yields CASSLDFYEQYF.

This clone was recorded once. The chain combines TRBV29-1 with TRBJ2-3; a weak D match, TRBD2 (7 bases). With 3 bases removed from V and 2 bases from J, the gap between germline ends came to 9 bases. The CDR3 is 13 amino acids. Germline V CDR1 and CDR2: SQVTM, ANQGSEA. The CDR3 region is CSVEGGPTDTQYF. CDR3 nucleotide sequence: TGCAGCGTTGAGGGGGGGCCCACAGATACGCAGTATTTT.

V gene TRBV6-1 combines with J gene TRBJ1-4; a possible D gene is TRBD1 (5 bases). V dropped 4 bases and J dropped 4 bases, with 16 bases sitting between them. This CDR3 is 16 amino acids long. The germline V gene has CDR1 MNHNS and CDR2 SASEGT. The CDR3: CASSGGWGTDNEKLFF. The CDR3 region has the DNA TGTGCCAGCAGTGGGGGTTGGGGGACCGATAATGAAAAACTGTTTTTT.

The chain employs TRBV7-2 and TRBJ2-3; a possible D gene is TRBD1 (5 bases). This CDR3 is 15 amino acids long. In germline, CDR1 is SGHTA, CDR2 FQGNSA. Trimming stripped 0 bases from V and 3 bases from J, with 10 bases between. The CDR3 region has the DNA TGTGCCAGCAGCTTAGCGAGCAGGGTGACAGATACGCAGTATTTT. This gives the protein CASSLASRVTDTQYF.

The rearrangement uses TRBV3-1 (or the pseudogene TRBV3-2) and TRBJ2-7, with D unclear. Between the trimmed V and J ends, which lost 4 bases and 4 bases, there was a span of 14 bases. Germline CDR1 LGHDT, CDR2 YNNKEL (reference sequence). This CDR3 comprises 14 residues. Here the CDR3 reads CASSLLGANYEQYF. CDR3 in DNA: TGTGCCAGCAGCCTTTTAGGTGCAAATTACGAGCAGTACTTC.

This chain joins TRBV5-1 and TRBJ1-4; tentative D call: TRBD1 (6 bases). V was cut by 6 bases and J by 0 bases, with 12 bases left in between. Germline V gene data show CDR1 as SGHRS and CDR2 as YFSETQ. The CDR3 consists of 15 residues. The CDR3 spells CASKRTVATNEKLFF. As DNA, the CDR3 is TGCGCCAGCAAAAGGACAGTTGCAACTAATGAAAAACTGTTTTTT.

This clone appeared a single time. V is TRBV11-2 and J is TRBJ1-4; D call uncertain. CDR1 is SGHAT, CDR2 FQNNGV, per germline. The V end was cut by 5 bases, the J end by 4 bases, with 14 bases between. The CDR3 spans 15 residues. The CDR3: CASSPQLTRNEKLFF. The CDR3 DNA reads TGTGCCAGCAGCCCCCAACTTACCCGTAATGAAAAACTGTTTTTT. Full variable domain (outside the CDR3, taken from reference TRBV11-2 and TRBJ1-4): EAGVAQSPRYKIIEKRQSVAFWCNPISGHATLYWYQQILGQGPKLLIQFQNNGVVDDSQLPKDRFSAERLKGVDSTLKIQPAKLEDSAVYLCASSPQLTRNEKLFFGSGTQLSVL.

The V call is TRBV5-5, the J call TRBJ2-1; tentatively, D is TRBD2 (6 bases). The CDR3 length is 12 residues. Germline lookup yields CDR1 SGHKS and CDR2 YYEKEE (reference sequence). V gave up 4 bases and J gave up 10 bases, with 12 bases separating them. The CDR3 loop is CASSPIGGEQFF. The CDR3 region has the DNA TGTGCCAGCAGCCCAATTGGAGGGGAGCAGTTCTTC.

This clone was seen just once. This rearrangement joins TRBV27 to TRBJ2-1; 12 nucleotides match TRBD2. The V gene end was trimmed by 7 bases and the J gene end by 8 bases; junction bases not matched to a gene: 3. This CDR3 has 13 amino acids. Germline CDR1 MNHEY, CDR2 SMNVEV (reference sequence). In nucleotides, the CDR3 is TGTGCCAGCACGACTAGCGGGAGTTATGAGCAGTTCTTC. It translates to CASTTSGSYEQFF.

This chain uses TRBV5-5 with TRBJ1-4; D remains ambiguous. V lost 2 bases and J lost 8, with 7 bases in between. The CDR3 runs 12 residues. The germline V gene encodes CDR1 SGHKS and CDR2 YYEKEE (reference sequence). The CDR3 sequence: CASSFHNEKLFF. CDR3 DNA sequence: TGTGCCAGCAGCTTCCATAACGAAAAACTGTTTTTT.

The DNA for the CDR3 is TGTGCCATCGCTCGCGGGGCAGGGACCAACTATGGCTACACCTTC. Amino acid sequence: CAIARGAGTNYGYTF. The chain carries TRBV10-3 and TRBJ1-2; possible D gene TRBD1, 5 bases. V was cut by 8 bases and J by 2 bases, with 18 bases left in between. This CDR3 has 15 amino acids. CDR1 is ENHRY and CDR2 is SYGVKD in the germline V gene.

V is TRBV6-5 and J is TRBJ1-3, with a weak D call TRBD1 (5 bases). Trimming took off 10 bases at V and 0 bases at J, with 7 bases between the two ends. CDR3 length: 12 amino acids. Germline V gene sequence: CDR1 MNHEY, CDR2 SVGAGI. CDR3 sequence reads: CATTASGNTIYF. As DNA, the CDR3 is TGTGCCACGACAGCCTCTGGAAACACCATATATTTT.

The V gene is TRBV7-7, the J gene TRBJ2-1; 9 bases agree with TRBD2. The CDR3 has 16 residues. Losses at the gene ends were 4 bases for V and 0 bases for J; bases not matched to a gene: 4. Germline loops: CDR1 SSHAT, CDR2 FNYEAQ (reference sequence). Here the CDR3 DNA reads TGTGCCAGCAGCTCCTCTAGCGGGAACTCCTACAATGAGCAGTTCTTC. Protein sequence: CASSSSSGNSYNEQFF.

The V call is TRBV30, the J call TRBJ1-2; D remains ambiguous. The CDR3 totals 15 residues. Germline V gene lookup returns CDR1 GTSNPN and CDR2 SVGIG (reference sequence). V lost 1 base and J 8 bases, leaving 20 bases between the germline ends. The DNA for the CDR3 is TGTGCCTGGAGTGGAGACATAGGTGCCCTCGGGGGCTACACCTTC. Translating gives CAWSGDIGALGGYTF.

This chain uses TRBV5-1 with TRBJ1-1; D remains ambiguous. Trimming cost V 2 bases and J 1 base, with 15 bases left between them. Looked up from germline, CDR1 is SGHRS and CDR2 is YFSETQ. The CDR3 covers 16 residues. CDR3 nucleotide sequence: TGCGCCAGCAGCTTCTCCTTGGTCAGTCAGAACACTGAAGCTTTCTTT. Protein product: CASSFSLVSQNTEAFF.

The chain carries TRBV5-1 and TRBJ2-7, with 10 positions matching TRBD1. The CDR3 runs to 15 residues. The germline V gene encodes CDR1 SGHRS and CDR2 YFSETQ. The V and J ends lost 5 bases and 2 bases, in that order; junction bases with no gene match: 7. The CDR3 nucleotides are TGCGCCAGCAGAGCCGGGGGGACAGGGGCCTACGAGCAGTACTTC. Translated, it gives CASRAGGTGAYEQYF.

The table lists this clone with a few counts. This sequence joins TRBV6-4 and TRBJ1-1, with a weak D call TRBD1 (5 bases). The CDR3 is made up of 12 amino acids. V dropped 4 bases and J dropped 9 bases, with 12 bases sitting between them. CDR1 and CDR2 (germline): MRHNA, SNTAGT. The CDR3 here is CASSGGIYKAFF. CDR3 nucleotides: TGTGCCAGCAGTGGGGGGATTTATAAAGCTTTCTTT.

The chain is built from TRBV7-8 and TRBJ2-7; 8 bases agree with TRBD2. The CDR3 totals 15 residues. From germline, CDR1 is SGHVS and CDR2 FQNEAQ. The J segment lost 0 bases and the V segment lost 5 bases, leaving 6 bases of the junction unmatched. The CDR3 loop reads CASSPRGGNSYEQYF. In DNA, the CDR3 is TGTGCCAGCAGCCCACGGGGGGGAAACTCCTACGAGCAGTACTTC.

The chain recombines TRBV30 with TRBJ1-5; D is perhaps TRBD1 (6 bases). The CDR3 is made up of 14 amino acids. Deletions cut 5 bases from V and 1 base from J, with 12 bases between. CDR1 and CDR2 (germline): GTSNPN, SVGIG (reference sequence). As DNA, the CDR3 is TGTGCCTGGGGGACACAGGGAAGCAATCAGCCCCAGCATTTT. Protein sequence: CAWGTQGSNQPQHF. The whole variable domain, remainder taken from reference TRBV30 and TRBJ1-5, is SQTIHQWPATLVQPVGSPLSLECTVEGTSNPNLYWYRQAAGRGLQLLFYSVGIGQISSEVPQNLSASRPQDRQFILSSKKLLLSDSGFYLCAWGTQGSNQPQHFGDGTRLSIL.

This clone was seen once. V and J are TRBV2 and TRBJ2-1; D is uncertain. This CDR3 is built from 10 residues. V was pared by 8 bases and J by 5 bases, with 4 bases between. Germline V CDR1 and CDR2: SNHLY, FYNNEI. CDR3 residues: CASGNNEQFF. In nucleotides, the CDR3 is TGTGCCAGCGGAAACAATGAGCAGTTCTTC. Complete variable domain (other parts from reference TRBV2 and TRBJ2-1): EPEVTQTPSHQVTQMGQEVILRCVPISNHLYFYWYRQILGQKVEFLVSFYNNEISEKSEIFDDQFSVERPDGSNFTLKIRSTKLEDSAMYFCASGNNEQFFGPGTRLTVL.

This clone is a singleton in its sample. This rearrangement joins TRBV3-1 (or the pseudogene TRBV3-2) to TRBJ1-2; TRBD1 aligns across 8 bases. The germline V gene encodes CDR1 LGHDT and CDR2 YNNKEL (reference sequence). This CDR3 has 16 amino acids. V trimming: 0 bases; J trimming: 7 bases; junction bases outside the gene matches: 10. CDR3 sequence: CASSQDHTGGRGGYTF. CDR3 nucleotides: TGTGCCAGCAGCCAAGATCACACAGGGGGGAGGGGTGGCTACACCTTC.

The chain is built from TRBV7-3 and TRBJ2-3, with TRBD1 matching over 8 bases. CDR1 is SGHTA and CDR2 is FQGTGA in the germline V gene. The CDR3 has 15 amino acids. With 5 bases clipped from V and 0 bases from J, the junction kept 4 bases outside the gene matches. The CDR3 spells CASSEQGVSTDTQYF. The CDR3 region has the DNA TGTGCCAGCAGCGAACAGGGGGTTAGCACAGATACGCAGTATTTT.

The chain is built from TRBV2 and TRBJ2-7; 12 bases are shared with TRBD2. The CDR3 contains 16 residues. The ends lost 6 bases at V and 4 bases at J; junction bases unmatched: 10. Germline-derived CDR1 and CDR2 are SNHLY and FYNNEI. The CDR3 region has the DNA TGTGCCAGCAGCTCCGGGACTAGCGGGCCCGGGTACGAGCAGTACTTC. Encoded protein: CASSSGTSGPGYEQYF.

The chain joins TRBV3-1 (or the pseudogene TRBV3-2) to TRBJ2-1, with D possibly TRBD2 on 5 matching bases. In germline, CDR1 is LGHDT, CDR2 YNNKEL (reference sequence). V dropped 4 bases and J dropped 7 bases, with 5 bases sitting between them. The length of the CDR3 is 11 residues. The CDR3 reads CASSRRNEQFF. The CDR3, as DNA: TGTGCCAGCAGCCGGAGGAATGAGCAGTTCTTC.